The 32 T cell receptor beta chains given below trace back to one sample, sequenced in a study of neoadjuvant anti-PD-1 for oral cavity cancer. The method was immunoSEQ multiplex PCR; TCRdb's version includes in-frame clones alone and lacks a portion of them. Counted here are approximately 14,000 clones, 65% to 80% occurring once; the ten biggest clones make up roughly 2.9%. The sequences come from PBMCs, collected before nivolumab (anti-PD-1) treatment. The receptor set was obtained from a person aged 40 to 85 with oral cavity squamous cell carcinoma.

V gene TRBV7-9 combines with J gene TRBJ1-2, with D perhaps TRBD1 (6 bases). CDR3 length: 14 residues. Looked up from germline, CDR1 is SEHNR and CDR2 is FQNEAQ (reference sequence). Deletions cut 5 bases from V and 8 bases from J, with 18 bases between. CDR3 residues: CASSPKTGTEGYTF. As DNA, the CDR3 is TGTGCCAGCAGCCCGAAGACAGGAACGGAAGGCTACACCTTC.

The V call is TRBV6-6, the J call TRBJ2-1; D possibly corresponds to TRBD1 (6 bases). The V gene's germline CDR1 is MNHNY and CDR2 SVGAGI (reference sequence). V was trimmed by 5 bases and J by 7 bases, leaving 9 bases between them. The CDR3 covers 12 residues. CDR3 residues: CASSPGVNEQFF. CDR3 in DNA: TGTGCCAGCAGTCCAGGGGTAAATGAGCAGTTCTTC.

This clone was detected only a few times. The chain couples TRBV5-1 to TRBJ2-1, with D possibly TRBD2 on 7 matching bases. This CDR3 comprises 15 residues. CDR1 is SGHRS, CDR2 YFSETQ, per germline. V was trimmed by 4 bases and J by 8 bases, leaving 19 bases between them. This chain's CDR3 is CASSPSDTGRDEQFF. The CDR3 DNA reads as TGCGCCAGCAGCCCGTCGGATACAGGGAGGGATGAGCAGTTCTTC.

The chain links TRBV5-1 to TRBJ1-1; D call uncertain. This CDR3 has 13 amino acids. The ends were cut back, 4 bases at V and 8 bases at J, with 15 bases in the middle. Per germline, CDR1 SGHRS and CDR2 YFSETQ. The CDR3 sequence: CASSLGSNREAFF. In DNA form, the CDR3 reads TGCGCCAGCAGCCTCGGATCTAACCGGGAAGCTTTCTTT.

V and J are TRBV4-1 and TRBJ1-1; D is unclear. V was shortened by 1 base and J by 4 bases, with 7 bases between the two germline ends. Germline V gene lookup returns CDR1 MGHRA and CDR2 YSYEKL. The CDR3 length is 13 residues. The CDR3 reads CASSQVRITEAFF. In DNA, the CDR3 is TGCGCCAGCAGCCAAGTTCGGATCACTGAAGCTTTCTTT.

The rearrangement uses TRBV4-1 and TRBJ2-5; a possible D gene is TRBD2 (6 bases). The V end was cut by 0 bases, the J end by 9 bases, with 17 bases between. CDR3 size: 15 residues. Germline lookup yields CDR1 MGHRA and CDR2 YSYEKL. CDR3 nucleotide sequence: TGCGCCAGCAGCCAAGATGAGGCACGCCGCGGGGCCCAGTACTTC. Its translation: CASSQDEARRGAQYF.

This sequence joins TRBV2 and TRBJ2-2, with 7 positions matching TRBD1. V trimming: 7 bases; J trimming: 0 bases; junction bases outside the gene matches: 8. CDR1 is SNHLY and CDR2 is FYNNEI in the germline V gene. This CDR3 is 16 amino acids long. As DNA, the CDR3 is TGTGCCAGCACCCACAGGGGCCCGACGAACACCGGGGAGCTGTTTTTT. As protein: CASTHRGPTNTGELFF.

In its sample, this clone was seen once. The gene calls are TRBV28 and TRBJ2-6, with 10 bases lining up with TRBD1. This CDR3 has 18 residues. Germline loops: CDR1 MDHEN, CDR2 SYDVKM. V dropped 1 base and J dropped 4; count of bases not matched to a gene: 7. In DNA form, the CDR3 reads TGTGCCAGCAGTTTATCGGGACAGGGGCTTGCAGGGGCCAACGTCCTGACTTTC. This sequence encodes CASSLSGQGLAGANVLTF.

CDR3 in amino acids: CASSEAQGAGKQGYTF. The CDR3 DNA is TGTGCCAGCAGTGAAGCGCAAGGGGCGGGGAAACAGGGCTACACCTTC. The chain carries TRBV2 and TRBJ1-2, with a weak D call TRBD1 (5 bases). In germline, CDR1 is SNHLY, CDR2 FYNNEI. The CDR3 contains 16 residues. V was shortened by 0 bases and J by 8 bases, with 19 bases between the two germline ends.

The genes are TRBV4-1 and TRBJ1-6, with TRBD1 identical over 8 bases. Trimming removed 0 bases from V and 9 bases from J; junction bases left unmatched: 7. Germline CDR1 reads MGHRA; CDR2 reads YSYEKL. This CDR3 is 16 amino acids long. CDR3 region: CASSQEARGHGSPLHF. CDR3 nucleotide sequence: TGCGCCAGCAGCCAAGAAGCCAGGGGGCACGGTTCACCCCTCCACTTT.

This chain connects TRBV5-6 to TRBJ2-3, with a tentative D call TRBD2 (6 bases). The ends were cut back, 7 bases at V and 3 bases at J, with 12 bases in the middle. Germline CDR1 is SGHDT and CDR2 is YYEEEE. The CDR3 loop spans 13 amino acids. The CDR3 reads CASGPSGTDTQYF. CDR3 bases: TGTGCCAGCGGTCCGAGCGGGACAGATACGCAGTATTTT.

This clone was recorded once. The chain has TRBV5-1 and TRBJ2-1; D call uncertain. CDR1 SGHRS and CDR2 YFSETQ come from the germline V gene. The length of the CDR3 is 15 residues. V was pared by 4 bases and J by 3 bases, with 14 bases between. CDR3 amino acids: CASSGRVANYNEQFF. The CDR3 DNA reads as TGCGCCAGCAGCGGCCGAGTGGCAAACTACAATGAGCAGTTCTTC.

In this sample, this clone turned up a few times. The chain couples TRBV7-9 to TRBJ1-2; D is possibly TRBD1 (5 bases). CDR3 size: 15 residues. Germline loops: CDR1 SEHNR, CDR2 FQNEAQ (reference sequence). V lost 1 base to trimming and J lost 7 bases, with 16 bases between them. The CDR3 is CASSLGVAGNFGYTF. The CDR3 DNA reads TGTGCCAGCAGCTTAGGTGTGGCAGGGAATTTTGGCTACACCTTC.

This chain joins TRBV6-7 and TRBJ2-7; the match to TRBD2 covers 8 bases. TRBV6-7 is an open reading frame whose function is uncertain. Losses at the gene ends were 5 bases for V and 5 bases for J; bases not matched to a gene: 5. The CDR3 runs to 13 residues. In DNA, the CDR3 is TGTGCCAGCAGTACCGGGGGGGGCCACGAGCAGTACTTC. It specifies CASSTGGGHEQYF.

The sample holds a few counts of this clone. The CDR3 coding sequence is TGTGCCAGCAGCGATAAACCCGATAACACCGGGGAGCTGTTTTTT. Translating gives CASSDKPDNTGELFF. The J gene is TRBJ2-2, the V gene TRBV7-3; unclear D gene. CDR3 size: 15 residues. From germline, CDR1 is SGHTA and CDR2 FQGTGA. The V and J ends lost 5 bases and 2 bases respectively, with 12 bases between them.

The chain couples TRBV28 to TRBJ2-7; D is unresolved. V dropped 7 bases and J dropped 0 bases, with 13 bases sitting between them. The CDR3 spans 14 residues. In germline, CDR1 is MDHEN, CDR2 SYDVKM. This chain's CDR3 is CASTPQSVSYEQYF. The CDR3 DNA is TGTGCCAGCACCCCACAAAGCGTCTCCTACGAGCAGTACTTC.

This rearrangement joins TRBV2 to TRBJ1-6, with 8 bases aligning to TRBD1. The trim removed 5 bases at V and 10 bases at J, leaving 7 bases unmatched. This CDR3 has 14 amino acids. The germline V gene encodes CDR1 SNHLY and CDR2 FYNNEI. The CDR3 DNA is TGTGCCAGCAGTCCGACAGGGGCTGGCTCACCCCTCCACTTT. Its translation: CASSPTGAGSPLHF.

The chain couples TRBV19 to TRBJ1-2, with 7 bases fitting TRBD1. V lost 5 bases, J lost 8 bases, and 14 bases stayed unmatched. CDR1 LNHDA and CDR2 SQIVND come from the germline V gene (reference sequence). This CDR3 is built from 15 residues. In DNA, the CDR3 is TGTGCCAGTAGTTTCGCCGGGGACAGCGTTTGGGGCTACACCTTC. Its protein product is CASSFAGDSVWGYTF.

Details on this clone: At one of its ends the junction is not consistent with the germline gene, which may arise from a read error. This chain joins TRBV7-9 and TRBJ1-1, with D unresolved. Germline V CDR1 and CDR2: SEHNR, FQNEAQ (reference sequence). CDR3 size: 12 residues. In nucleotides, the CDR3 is TGTGCCAGCAGTTTAGGGAGGACTGAAGCTTTCTTT. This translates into CASSLGRTEAFF.

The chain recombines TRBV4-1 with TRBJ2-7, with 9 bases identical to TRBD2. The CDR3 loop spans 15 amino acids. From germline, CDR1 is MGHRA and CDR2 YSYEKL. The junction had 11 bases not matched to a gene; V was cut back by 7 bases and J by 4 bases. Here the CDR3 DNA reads TGCGCCAGCAAGAAAGCGGGGGGCTATCAGTACGAGCAGTACTTC. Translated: CASKKAGGYQYEQYF.

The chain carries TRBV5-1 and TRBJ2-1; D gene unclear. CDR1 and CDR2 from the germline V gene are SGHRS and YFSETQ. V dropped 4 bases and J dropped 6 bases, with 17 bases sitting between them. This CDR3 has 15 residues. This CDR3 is CASSLSMGQLNEQFF. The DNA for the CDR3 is TGCGCCAGCAGCCTATCAATGGGCCAACTCAATGAGCAGTTCTTC.

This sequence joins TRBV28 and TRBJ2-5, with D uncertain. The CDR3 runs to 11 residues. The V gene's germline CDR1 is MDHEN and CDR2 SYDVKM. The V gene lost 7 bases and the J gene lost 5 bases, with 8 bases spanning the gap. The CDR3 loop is CASTISETQYF. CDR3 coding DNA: TGTGCCAGCACCATTAGCGAGACCCAGTACTTC.

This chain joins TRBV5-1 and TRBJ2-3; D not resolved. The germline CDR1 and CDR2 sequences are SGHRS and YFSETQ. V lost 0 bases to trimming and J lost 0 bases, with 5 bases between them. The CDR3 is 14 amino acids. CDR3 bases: TGCGCCAGCAGCTTGGGGACGAGCACAGATACGCAGTATTTT. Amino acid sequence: CASSLGTSTDTQYF.

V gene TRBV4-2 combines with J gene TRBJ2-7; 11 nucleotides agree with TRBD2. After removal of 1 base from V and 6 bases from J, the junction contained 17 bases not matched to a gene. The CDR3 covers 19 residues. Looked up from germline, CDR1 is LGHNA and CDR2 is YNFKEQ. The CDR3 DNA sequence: TGTGCCAGCAGCCAAGGACGGCTAGCGGGAGGACCGCGTCACGGCGAGCAGTACTTC. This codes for CASSQGRLAGGPRHGEQYF.

DNA of the CDR3: TGTGCCAGCAGCGAGAGGACCGGCTCCTACGAGCAGTACTTC. Translating gives CASSERTGSYEQYF. The V call is TRBV6-1, the J call TRBJ2-7; D not certain. The V gene's germline CDR1 is MNHNS and CDR2 SASEGT. The CDR3 is made up of 14 amino acids. Trimming stripped 6 bases from V and 0 bases from J, with 12 bases between.

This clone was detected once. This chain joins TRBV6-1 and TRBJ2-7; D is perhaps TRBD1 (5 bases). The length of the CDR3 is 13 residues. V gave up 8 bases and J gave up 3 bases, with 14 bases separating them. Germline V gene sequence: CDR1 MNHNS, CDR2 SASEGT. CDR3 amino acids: CASVGVPLYEQYF. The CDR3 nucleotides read TGTGCCAGCGTAGGGGTACCGCTCTACGAGCAGTACTTC.

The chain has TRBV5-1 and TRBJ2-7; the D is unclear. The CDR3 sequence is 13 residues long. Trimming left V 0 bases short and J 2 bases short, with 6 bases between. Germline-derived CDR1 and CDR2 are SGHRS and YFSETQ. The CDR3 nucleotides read TGCGCCAGCAGCTTGGACTATCCCTACGAGCAGTACTTC. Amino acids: CASSLDYPYEQYF.

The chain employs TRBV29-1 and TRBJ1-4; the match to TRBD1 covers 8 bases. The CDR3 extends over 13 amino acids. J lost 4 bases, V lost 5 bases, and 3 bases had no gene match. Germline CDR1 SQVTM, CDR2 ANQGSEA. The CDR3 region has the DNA TGCAGCGTTCGGACAGGGCTTAATGAAAAACTGTTTTTT. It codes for CSVRTGLNEKLFF.

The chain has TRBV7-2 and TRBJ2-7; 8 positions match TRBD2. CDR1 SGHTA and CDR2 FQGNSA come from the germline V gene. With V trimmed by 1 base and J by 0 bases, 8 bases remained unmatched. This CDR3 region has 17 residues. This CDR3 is CASSLVFSGTSSYEQYF. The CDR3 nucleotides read TGTGCCAGCAGCTTAGTATTTTCCGGGACTAGCTCCTACGAGCAGTACTTC. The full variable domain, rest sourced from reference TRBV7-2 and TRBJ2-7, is GAGVSQSPSNKVTEKGKDVELRCDPISGHTALYWYRQSLGQGLEFLIYFQGNSAPDKSGLPSDRFSAERTGGSVSTLTIQRTQQEDSAVYLCASSLVFSGTSSYEQYFGPGTRLTVT.

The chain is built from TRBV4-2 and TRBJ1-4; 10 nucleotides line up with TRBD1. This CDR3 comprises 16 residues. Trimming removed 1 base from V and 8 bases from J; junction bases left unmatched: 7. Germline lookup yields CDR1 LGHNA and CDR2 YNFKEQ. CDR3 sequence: CASSQGAGQGGEKLFF. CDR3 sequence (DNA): TGTGCCAGCAGCCAAGGGGCCGGACAGGGGGGAGAAAAACTGTTTTTT.

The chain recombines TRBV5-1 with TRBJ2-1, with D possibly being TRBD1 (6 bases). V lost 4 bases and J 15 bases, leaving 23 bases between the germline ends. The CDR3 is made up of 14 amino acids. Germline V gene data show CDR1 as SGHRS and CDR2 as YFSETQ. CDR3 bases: TGCGCCAGCAGCGTTGCAGGGGAACCCTTGATCCCGTTCTTC. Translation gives CASSVAGEPLIPFF. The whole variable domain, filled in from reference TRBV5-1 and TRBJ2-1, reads KAGVTQTPRYLIKTRGQQVTLSCSPISGHRSVSWYQQTPGQGLQFLFEYFSETQRNKGNFPGRFSGRQFSNSRSEMNVSTLELGDSALYLCASSVAGEPLIPFFGPGTRLTVL.

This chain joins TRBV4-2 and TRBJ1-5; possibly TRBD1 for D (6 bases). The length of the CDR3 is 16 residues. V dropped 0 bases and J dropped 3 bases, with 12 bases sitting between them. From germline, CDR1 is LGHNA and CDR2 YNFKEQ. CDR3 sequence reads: CASSQEGRGYNQPQHF. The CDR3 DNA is TGTGCCAGCAGCCAAGAGGGCAGGGGCTACAATCAGCCCCAGCATTTT.